Following are 23 T cell receptor beta chains from one sample sequenced in a study of cytomegalovirus exposure and HLA in healthy donors. Assay: immunoSEQ multiplex PCR; the TCRdb copy retains only in-frame clones and omits some. The sample lists roughly 120,000 clones, over 75% occurring once. Material for sequencing was PBMCs. These receptors were taken from a woman aged 25 to 39 in good health and CMV-seronegative.

The chain carries TRBV6-1 and TRBJ1-2; unclear D gene. V shed 6 bases and J shed 6 bases, with 20 bases lying between them. The CDR3 extends over 15 amino acids. Germline CDR1 and CDR2: MNHNS and SASEGT. The CDR3 region has the DNA TGTGCCAGCAGACCGGGGATCCCGGGGAGAGATGGCTACACCTTC. Amino acids: CASRPGIPGRDGYTF.

The chain links TRBV5-1 to TRBJ1-3; tentative D call: TRBD1 (5 bases). Trimming left V 3 bases short and J 3 bases short, with 16 bases between. Germline CDR1 SGHRS, CDR2 YFSETQ. This CDR3 is built from 16 residues. The CDR3 DNA follows: TGCGCCAGCAGCTCCTGGGGGGTAGGAGTTGGAAACACCATATATTTT. Residues: CASSSWGVGVGNTIYF.

This sequence joins TRBV25-1 and TRBJ2-5, with 9 bases fitting TRBD1. V trimming: 6 bases; J trimming: 3 bases; junction bases outside the gene matches: 5. The CDR3 is 14 residues long. Germline-derived CDR1 and CDR2 are MGHDK and SYGVNS. Here the CDR3 DNA reads TGTGCCAGCAGCGTCCGGGACAGGGAAGAGACCCAGTACTTC. As protein: CASSVRDREETQYF.

The J gene is TRBJ1-5, the V gene TRBV15, with TRBD1 as a possible D gene (5 bases). V was cut by 8 bases and J by 4 bases, with 15 bases left in between. Germline V CDR1 and CDR2: LNHNV, YYDKDF (reference sequence). CDR3 length: 14 amino acids. The CDR3 here is CATAGRVGNQPQHF. CDR3 coding DNA: TGTGCCACCGCCGGCAGGGTCGGTAATCAGCCCCAGCATTTT.

The count of this clone is one. The chain couples TRBV5-1 to TRBJ1-2, with TRBD1 matching over 9 bases. CDR1 is SGHRS and CDR2 is YFSETQ in the germline V gene. The CDR3 spans 14 residues. Trimming at V came to 5 bases and at J to 2 bases, leaving 4 bases not matched to a gene. The chain's CDR3 is CASSFGTGNYGYTF. The CDR3 nucleotides are TGCGCCAGCAGTTTCGGGACAGGGAACTATGGCTACACCTTC.

The V gene is TRBV6-6, the J gene TRBJ1-3, with D tentatively TRBD1 (6 bases). The CDR3 is 15 residues long. V dropped 2 bases and J dropped 2 bases, with 10 bases sitting between them. Germline CDR1 and CDR2: MNHNY and SVGAGI (reference sequence). The DNA for the CDR3 is TGTGCCAGCAGTTACGAGGGGGTGACTGGAAACACCATATATTTT. This encodes CASSYEGVTGNTIYF.

This sequence joins TRBV2 and TRBJ2-1, with 9 bases aligning to TRBD2. Germline values: CDR1 SNHLY, CDR2 FYNNEI. V was clipped by 3 bases and J by 9 bases; unmatched bases: 3. The CDR3 runs 13 residues. CDR3 DNA: TGTGCCAGCAGTGAGCGGGGGGGATTTGAGCAGTTCTTC. Its protein product is CASSERGGFEQFF.

V is TRBV4-3 and J is TRBJ2-5; D may be TRBD1 (5 bases). V lost 0 bases and J lost 1, with 15 bases in between. The CDR3 extends over 17 amino acids. The germline V gene has CDR1 LGHNA and CDR2 YSLEER. The CDR3 here is CASSQDRVRTGQETQYF. CDR3 coding DNA: TGCGCCAGCAGCCAAGATCGGGTCAGAACAGGCCAAGAGACCCAGTACTTC.

In this sample, this clone turned up a few times. The chain uses TRBV11-1 and TRBJ2-7; TRBD2 aligns across 7 bases. Trimming removed 5 bases from V and 2 bases from J; junction bases left unmatched: 3. The V gene's germline CDR1 is SGHAT and CDR2 FQDESV (reference sequence). This CDR3 has 13 residues. CDR3 in amino acids: CASSAGDAYEQYF. CDR3 sequence (DNA): TGTGCCAGCAGCGCGGGGGACGCCTACGAGCAGTACTTC.

There are many counts of this clone. The rearrangement uses TRBV18 and TRBJ2-7, with D possibly matching TRBD1 (6 bases). The CDR3 is 12 amino acids. With 2 bases removed from V and 6 bases from J, the gap between germline ends came to 8 bases. Germline CDR1 reads KGHSH; CDR2 reads LQKENI. The CDR3 sequence: CASSPTRGEQYF. The CDR3 DNA sequence: TGTGCCAGCTCACCAACCAGGGGCGAGCAGTACTTC. Combining the CDR3 with reference TRBV18 and TRBJ2-7 gives the whole variable domain NAGVMQNPRHLVRRRGQEARLRCSPMKGHSHVYWYRQLPEEGLKFMVYLQKENIIDESGMPKERFSAEFPKEGPSILRIQQVVRGDSAAYFCASSPTRGEQYFGPGTRLTVT.

The chain carries TRBV29-1 and TRBJ1-2; 7 positions agree with TRBD1. This CDR3 region has 13 residues. Unmatched junction bases numbered 6, after V lost 6 bases and J lost 2 bases. Germline V gene lookup returns CDR1 SQVTM and CDR2 ANQGSEA. The CDR3 reads CSVVRDRNYGYTF. The CDR3 DNA reads TGCAGCGTCGTCCGGGACAGAAACTATGGCTACACCTTC.

Remarks on this clone: Different DNA sequences within this sample yield the same CDR3. This rearrangement joins TRBV7-9 to TRBJ2-7, with D unclear. The germline V and J ends were trimmed by 1 base and 2 bases, with 6 bases remaining between them. The CDR3 runs to 13 residues. Germline assignment: CDR1 SEHNR and CDR2 FQNEAQ (reference sequence). CDR3: CASSLVGPYEQYF. The CDR3 nucleotides read TGTGCCAGCAGCTTAGTTGGGCCCTACGAGCAGTACTTC.

This clone has only one observation. This rearrangement joins TRBV18 to TRBJ2-1, with D maybe TRBD2 (6 bases). Looked up from germline, CDR1 is KGHSH and CDR2 is LQKENI. V was cut by 3 bases and J by 3 bases, with 21 bases left in between. The CDR3 sequence is 18 residues long. The CDR3 nucleotides read TGTGCCAGCTCACCTCCTCCCGGGCTTGGCGGGGACTACAATGAGCAGTTCTTC. Protein sequence: CASSPPPGLGGDYNEQFF.

V is TRBV5-1 and J is TRBJ1-1; the D is unclear. This CDR3 spans 13 amino acids. V lost 1 base and J 0 bases, leaving 4 bases between the germline ends. CDR1 and CDR2 from the germline V gene are SGHRS and YFSETQ. CDR3 loop: CASSLILNTEAFF. The CDR3 nucleotides read TGCGCCAGCAGCTTGATATTGAACACTGAAGCTTTCTTT. The whole variable domain, remainder taken from reference TRBV5-1 and TRBJ1-1, is KAGVTQTPRYLIKTRGQQVTLSCSPISGHRSVSWYQQTPGQGLQFLFEYFSETQRNKGNFPGRFSGRQFSNSRSEMNVSTLELGDSALYLCASSLILNTEAFFGQGTRLTVV.

The rearrangement joins TRBV6-1 to TRBJ1-2; D gene uncertain. The CDR3 consists of 13 residues. Germline CDR1 reads MNHNS; CDR2 reads SASEGT. The germline V and J ends were trimmed by 2 bases and 4 bases, with 8 bases remaining between them. CDR3 region: CASSESQSYGYTF. As DNA, the CDR3 is TGTGCCAGCAGTGAATCACAGTCCTATGGCTACACCTTC.

The chain joins TRBV19 to TRBJ1-1; no firm D call. The CDR3 sequence is 13 residues long. CDR1 LNHDA and CDR2 SQIVND come from the germline V gene (reference sequence). The V gene lost 3 bases and the J gene lost 3 bases, with 8 bases spanning the gap. CDR3 region: CASSILRDTEAFF. The CDR3 coding sequence is TGTGCCAGTAGTATCCTTCGGGACACTGAAGCTTTCTTT.

In the case of this clone: Within the sample, other DNA sequences also encode this same CDR3. The genes are TRBV9 and TRBJ2-3; 9 bases match TRBD2. The CDR3 is 15 amino acids. V shed 1 base, J shed 1 base, and the junction held 1 base outside the gene matches. The germline V gene encodes CDR1 SGDLS and CDR2 YYNGEE. The CDR3 DNA reads TGTGCCAGCAGCGTATTAGCGGGGGGCACAGATACGCAGTATTTT. It translates to CASSVLAGGTDTQYF. The full variable domain, its missing parts supplied by reference TRBV9 and TRBJ2-3, is DSGVTQTPKHLITATGQRVTLRCSPRSGDLSVYWYQQSLDQGLQFLIQYYNGEERAKGNILERFSAQQFPDLHSELNLSSLELGDSALYFCASSVLAGGTDTQYFGPGTRLTVL.

V and J are TRBV11-3 and TRBJ1-2; a possible D gene is TRBD1 (5 bases). This CDR3 spans 15 amino acids. CDR1 and CDR2 (germline): SGHNT, YENEEA. V lost 2 bases to trimming and J lost 6 bases, with 16 bases between them. CDR3 in DNA: TGTGCCAGCAGCTTACGGGCAGGGCGAACTGATGGCTACACCTTC. Its protein is CASSLRAGRTDGYTF.

V and J are TRBV6-1 and TRBJ1-4, with TRBD1 matching over 7 bases. The germline CDR1 and CDR2 sequences are MNHNS and SASEGT. Trimming at V came to 5 bases and at J to 3 bases, leaving 3 bases not matched to a gene. This CDR3 has 14 residues. The CDR3 coding sequence is TGTGCCAGCAGTCGGGGACAGTCTAATGAAAAACTGTTTTTT. Protein: CASSRGQSNEKLFF.

The chain joins TRBV19 to TRBJ1-2; TRBD1 agrees at 12 bases. This CDR3 is 17 amino acids long. Trimming removed 5 bases from V and 4 bases from J; junction bases left unmatched: 11. Germline assignment: CDR1 LNHDA and CDR2 SQIVND (reference sequence). The CDR3 nucleotides are TGTGCCAGTAGTGCCCGGGACAGGGGGCCAGCGGGCTATGGCTACACCTTC. Translation: CASSARDRGPAGYGYTF.

This rearrangement joins TRBV29-1 to TRBJ1-1, with 8 bases matching TRBD1. Germline assignment: CDR1 SQVTM and CDR2 ANQGSEA. The CDR3 is 14 amino acids. V lost 5 bases to trimming and J lost 3 bases; unmatched junction nucleotides: 8. The CDR3 DNA follows: TGCAGCGTTCACTCAGGGGGCTCATACACTGAAGCTTTCTTT. It encodes CSVHSGGSYTEAFF.

This chain joins TRBV6-1 and TRBJ1-3; D is uncertain. Germline CDR1 and CDR2: MNHNS and SASEGT. The ends were cut back, 1 base at V and 7 bases at J, with 8 bases in the middle. The CDR3 consists of 13 residues. For the CDR3, the DNA is TGTGCCAGCAGTGAAGGAGGGCGGAACACCATATATTTT. As protein: CASSEGGRNTIYF.

This clone was counted a single time. The chain couples TRBV4-3 to TRBJ1-2; TRBD1 aligns across 8 bases. The junction had 11 bases not matched to a gene; V was cut back by 0 bases and J by 5 bases. From germline, CDR1 is LGHNA and CDR2 YSLEER. CDR3 length equals 17 residues. Here the CDR3 reads CASSQDRRQGRGYGYTF. The DNA of the CDR3 is TGCGCCAGCAGCCAAGATCGCCGACAGGGGCGCGGGTATGGCTACACCTTC.